The sequence of this T cell receptor beta chain was determined in a study of shared clonotypes between healthy human individuals. Study-level background: The donor pool was made up of two women and a few men aged 18 to 49. Points from the study as a whole: Naive CD4 clonotype sharing across several donors was about 5%. Among the subsets, naive ones generally showed larger estimated richness than memory ones.

Regarding this clone: Antigen: not known.

The authors' processing: ImmunoSEQ sequences covered only the junction and lacked quality scores; filtering therefore differed. Assay used: immunoSEQ multiplex PCR; TCRdb lists only in-frame clones, some missing. The D gene and trimming were derived from the DNA, and the V and J assignments and clone size from that table. The sample contains around 2,000,000 clones, approximately 94% of which appear only once. CD45RO-negative CD8 cells positively selected for CCR7 made up the naive population, which excluded terminally differentiated effector memory CD45RA+ cells. The sequenced sample was naive CD8+ T cells from PBMCs. This receptor was obtained from a man aged 18 to 35 in good health. Some clones in this sample may be carry-over from other donors' samples.

The CDR3 DNA follows: TGTGCCAGCAGCCCGACTAGCGGGAGAGGAACAGATACGCAGTATTTT. It encodes CASSPTSGRGTDTQYF. The gene calls are TRBV6-6 and TRBJ2-3; TRBD2 aligns across 12 bases. CDR1 and CDR2 (germline): MNHNY, SVGAGI (reference sequence). This CDR3 has 16 amino acids. Germline trimming cut 6 bases from V and 3 bases from J; bases unmatched to any gene: 7.